A selection of T cell receptor beta chains follows, all from one sample in a study of identical twins. MiXCR, run by TCRdb on the 5' RACE reads, gives a single entry per CDR3 protein. The profile shows about 280,000 distinct CDR3 sequences, 6.5% to 9.5% of them singletons. This sample was shared with a second study, whose subject was yellow fever vaccine responses in identical twins.

Sequencing input: memory (CD45RO+) T cells sorted from blood. All receptors come from a woman in her late teens or twenties in good health. Each CDR3 is given with its conserved first and last residue. A D gene is named only where the DNA matches it firmly. Clone size is shown for a subset of rows, as once, few, many or a class of expanded clone.

J gene,clone size,V gene,D gene,CDR3 DNA,CDR3 protein
TRBJ2-2,many,TRBV20-1,TRBD1,TGCAGTGCACGAGGCCCGGGACAGGGGAGCTCGAACACCGGGGAGCTGTTTTTT,CSARGPGQGSSNTGELFF
TRBJ2-2,NA,TRBV28,TRBD2,TGTGCCAGCAGGCCGACTAGCGGGGGGGCCGGGGAGCTGTTTTTT,CASRPTSGGAGELFF
TRBJ1-1,few,TRBV29-1,NA,TGCAGCGTTCGATACAGCTTTGCTGAAGCTTTCTTT,CSVRYSFAEAFF
TRBJ2-7,NA,TRBV6-1,TRBD1,TGTGCCAGCAGCTCTTATCAGGGGGCCTACGAGCAGTACTTC,CASSSYQGAYEQYF
TRBJ2-7,few,TRBV15,NA,TGTGCCACCAGCAGAGATCTATTCTACGAGCAGTACTTC,CATSRDLFYEQYF
TRBJ2-2,few,TRBV5-1,NA,TGCGCCAGCAGCTTGGCCTATCGGGCCAGTCCTACCGGGGAGCTGTTTTTT,CASSLAYRASPTGELFF
TRBJ1-2,many,TRBV3-1,NA,TGTGCCAGCAGCCAAGGGGTACAGGGCGGGGACTATGGCTACACCTTC,CASSQGVQGGDYGYTF
TRBJ2-1,few,TRBV12-5,NA,TGTGCTAGTGGTTTGGTACTCGGACAGAGCTCCTACAATGAGCAGTTCTTC,CASGLVLGQSSYNEQFF
TRBJ2-1,few,TRBV12-3/TRBV12-4,TRBD2,TGTGCCAGCAGCCGGACTAGCGGGGGCAATGAGCAGTTCTTC,CASSRTSGGNEQFF
TRBJ2-3,many,TRBV7-2,NA,TGTGCCAGCAGCTTTCCAAGGGGACGGATAGATACGCAGTATTTT,CASSFPRGRIDTQYF
TRBJ1-1,NA,TRBV12-3/TRBV12-4,NA,TGTGCCAGCATTGGAGATACAGCTGAAGCTTTCTTT,CASIGDTAEAFF
TRBJ2-4,many,TRBV3-1,NA,TGTGCCAGCAGCCAAGTTGGAGGCGGCAGTAAAAACATTCAGTACTTC,CASSQVGGGSKNIQYF
TRBJ1-1,few,TRBV18,NA,TGTGCCACAAAAGAGGGTCAGAACACTGAAGCTTTCTTT,CATKEGQNTEAFF
TRBJ1-2,NA,TRBV6-1,NA,TGTGCCAGCAGTGACCCGACAGTTAACGCCTTC,CASSDPTVNAF
TRBJ2-3,few,TRBV25-1,NA,TGTGCCATCTCCGTTGAGTACACAGATACGCAGTATTTT,CAISVEYTDTQYF
TRBJ2-5,few,TRBV25-1,TRBD2,TGTGCCAGGATGTCTAGCGGGGCCGAAGAGACCCAGTACTTC,CARMSSGAEETQYF
TRBJ2-5,few,TRBV4-1,NA,TGCGCCAGCAGCCAAGGGGCCCGGGTTGGTAGGCAAGAGACCCAGTACTTC,CASSQGARVGRQETQYF
TRBJ1-1,NA,TRBV6-1,TRBD1,TGTGCCAGCAGCCGTGACAGGGTGAGCGACACTGAAGCTTTCTTT,CASSRDRVSDTEAFF
TRBJ2-7,NA,TRBV29-1,TRBD1,TGCAGCGCTGGAGGTGGTTTAGGGGGCGACGGCTACGAGCAGTACTTC,CSAGGGLGGDGYEQYF
TRBJ2-1,many,TRBV29-1,TRBD2,TGCAGCGTTTTAAGCCCGCTGGCGGGGGGGCATGATGAGCAGTTCTTC,CSVLSPLAGGHDEQFF
TRBJ2-4,NA,TRBV15,NA,TGTGCCACCAGCAGTATAGCCGGGAAAGCCAAAAACATTCAGTACTTC,CATSSIAGKAKNIQYF
TRBJ2-1,few,TRBV20-1,TRBD2,TGCAGTGCTAGCGGCGGACTAGCGGGGAAACCATACAATGAGCAGTTCTTC,CSASGGLAGKPYNEQFF
TRBJ2-1,NA,TRBV6-2/TRBV6-3,NA,TGTGCCAGCAGTTACTTCCGGGGTCCCTACAATGAGCAGTTCTTC,CASSYFRGPYNEQFF
TRBJ1-4,many,TRBV25-1,TRBD1,TGTGCCACCGCCGGGACAGGGTATGAAAAACTGTTTTTT,CATAGTGYEKLFF
TRBJ2-2,NA,TRBV3-1,NA,TGTGCCAGCAGCCAAATAGGTGGCGGCGGGGCCACCGGGGAGCTGTTTTTT,CASSQIGGGGATGELFF
TRBJ1-1,few,TRBV4-1,NA,TGCGCCAGCAGCCAAGATAAGAGCTGGGGGGTCACTGAAGCTTTCTTT,CASSQDKSWGVTEAFF
TRBJ1-1,many,TRBV2,TRBD1,TGTGCCAGCAAGAGGGGACAGAGGAACACTGAAGCTTTCTTT,CASKRGQRNTEAFF
TRBJ2-6,NA,TRBV7-2,NA,TGTGCCAGCAGCTTTGGGGGGTACCCCTCTGGGGATGTCCTGACTTTC,CASSFGGYPSGDVLTF
TRBJ1-6,many,TRBV12-3/TRBV12-4,NA,TGTGCCAGCACCCTTGACGGGCTGAATTCACCCCTCCACTTT,CASTLDGLNSPLHF
TRBJ2-5,many,TRBV15,NA,TGTGCCACCAGCGCCGAAGCAGGTGGAGGGGAGACCCAGTACTTC,CATSAEAGGGETQYF
TRBJ1-5,few,TRBV7-2,NA,TGTGCCAGCAGCTTAGAGGGTTGGCCCCAGCATTTT,CASSLEGWPQHF
TRBJ1-5,few,TRBV6-1,NA,TGTGCCAGCAGCCGGTTTGGGCAGTATAGCAATCAGCCCCAGCATTTT,CASSRFGQYSNQPQHF
TRBJ2-7,many,TRBV28,NA,TGTGCCAGCAGGGAGACCTCCTACGAGCAGTACTTC,CASRETSYEQYF
TRBJ1-1,many,TRBV7-2,NA,TGTGCCAGCAACCCCAGACGTGCGTCGAACACTGAAGCTTTCTTT,CASNPRRASNTEAFF
TRBJ2-6,NA,TRBV27,TRBD2,TGTGCCAGCAGTTTAGATGGACTAGCGGGAAGCGGGGCCAACGTCCTGACTTTC,CASSLDGLAGSGANVLTF
TRBJ2-4,many,TRBV29-1,NA,TGCAGCGCTCGGAGGCAGGACAAAAACATTCAGTACTTC,CSARRQDKNIQYF
TRBJ2-5,few,TRBV7-9,TRBD1,TGTGCCAGCAGCTTAGGGGGCTGGCAGGGGGCGCAGGAGACCCAGTACTTC,CASSLGGWQGAQETQYF
TRBJ2-7,NA,TRBV5-6,NA,TGTGCCAGCAGCTTGATAGGAGGGGAGCAGTACTTC,CASSLIGGEQYF
TRBJ2-1,many,TRBV13,NA,TGTGCCAGCAGCTTATTGTGGGGTCCCATCGGCGGTGAGCAGTTCTTC,CASSLLWGPIGGEQFF
TRBJ1-2,many,TRBV12-3/TRBV12-4,NA,TGTGCCAGCAGTGACCCCGGGGGCTATGGCTACACCTTC,CASSDPGGYGYTF
TRBJ1-2,few,TRBV28,TRBD1,TGTGCCAGCAGTTCCACCGGGGGGACAGACTATGGCTACACCTTC,CASSSTGGTDYGYTF
TRBJ2-2,NA,TRBV20-1,TRBD1,TGCAGTGCTAGAGTCCAGGGGGTAGTGAACACCGGGGAGCTGTTTTTT,CSARVQGVVNTGELFF